These 21 T cell receptor beta chains were sequenced from one sample in a study of T cells in Graves' hyperthyroidism and ophthalmopathy. Regions amplified from RNA transcripts were the TCR beta CDR3 regions. Using the HTBI primer set, a first-round RT-PCR was run on the TCR CDR3. One entry per CDR3 protein results from TCRdb running MiXCR on the multiplex PCR reads. The table has about 620,000 distinct CDR3 sequences, 15% to 20% seen once; the top ten hold 3% to 4.5%. Sequenced sample: blood. The receptor source for this set is a woman aged 25 to 45 with Graves' hyperthyroidism.

The sample holds a few counts of this clonotype. A read error may account for a junction end that differs from germline. The chain combines TRBV6-2 or TRBV6-3 with TRBJ2-3; 7 nucleotides line up with TRBD2. The CDR3 length is 13 residues. Germline CDR1 and CDR2: MNHEY and SVGEGT. The CDR3 nucleotides read TGTGCCGGCAGTACTAGCGAGACAGATACGCAGTATTTT. Its translation is CAGSTSETDTQYF.

This rearrangement joins TRBV3-1 to TRBJ1-2; D gene unclear. Germline V gives CDR1 LGHDT, CDR2 YNNKEL (reference sequence). This CDR3 region has 14 residues. Deletions cut 2 bases from V and 6 bases from J, with 13 bases between. CDR3 sequence reads: CASSQLVGVNGYTF. CDR3 DNA: TGTGCCAGCAGCCAATTGGTCGGAGTCAATGGCTACACCTTC.

This clonotype occurred many times. The chain employs TRBV20-1 and TRBJ2-7; 13 positions match TRBD2. CDR3 length equals 15 residues. V lost 4 bases to trimming and J lost 5 bases; unmatched junction nucleotides: 8. Germline CDR1 DFQATT, CDR2 SNEGSKA (reference sequence). The CDR3 bases are TGCAGTGCTATCGAACTAGCGGGAGGGCCCCACGAGCAGTACTTC. Protein sequence: CSAIELAGGPHEQYF.

This clonotype was detected a few times. The rearrangement joins TRBV27 to TRBJ2-7; no clear D gene. The CDR3 runs to 13 residues. Germline V CDR1 and CDR2: MNHEY, SMNVEV (reference sequence). The ends were cut back, 2 bases at V and 10 bases at J, with 15 bases in the middle. CDR3 coding DNA: TGTGCCAGCAGTTTAAGCGTTTGGGCAGATCAGTACTTC. Its protein is CASSLSVWADQYF.

There are many counts of this clonotype. This chain links TRBV6-1 with TRBJ2-1, with no clear D. The CDR3 length is 13 residues. The germline V and J ends were trimmed by 2 bases and 5 bases, with 7 bases remaining between them. CDR1 MNHNS and CDR2 SASEGT come from the germline V gene. This CDR3 reads CASSERANNEQFF. The CDR3 nucleotides are TGTGCCAGCAGTGAACGGGCGAACAATGAGCAGTTCTTC.

In this sample, this clonotype turned up a few times. The chain joins TRBV10-3 to TRBJ2-3; TRBD1 aligns across 10 bases. V trimming: 7 bases; J trimming: 2 bases; junction bases outside the gene matches: 6. From germline, CDR1 is ENHRY and CDR2 SYGVKD. The CDR3 consists of 15 residues. CDR3 sequence (DNA): TGTGCCATCATGGGAGGGACAGGGGCCACAGATACGCAGTATTTT. Translated, it gives CAIMGGTGATDTQYF.

V usage is TRBV11-2 and J usage is TRBJ2-3, with TRBD2 identical over 9 bases. The junction had 2 bases not matched to a gene; V was cut back by 5 bases and J by 5 bases. CDR1 and CDR2 (germline): SGHAT, FQNNGV. The CDR3 loop spans 13 amino acids. Here the CDR3 reads CASSQAGGDTQYF. In DNA, the CDR3 is TGTGCCAGCAGCCAAGCGGGGGGAGATACGCAGTATTTT.

This clonotype was recorded at least ten times. This rearrangement joins TRBV7-2 to TRBJ2-7; a possible D gene is TRBD2 (5 bases). This CDR3 contains 16 residues. The V gene lost 2 bases and the J gene lost 4 bases, with 18 bases spanning the gap. Germline CDR1 is SGHTA and CDR2 is FQGNSA. The CDR3 region is CASSLRQTGTRYEQYF. The CDR3 DNA reads TGTGCCAGCAGCTTACGGCAAACGGGAACTCGGTACGAGCAGTACTTC.

The V and J genes are TRBV4-2 and TRBJ2-2, with 7 bases fitting TRBD2. This CDR3 has 16 amino acids. Germline CDR1 LGHNA, CDR2 YNFKEQ. V shed 4 bases and J 6 bases; nucleotides not matched to a gene: 11. The DNA for the CDR3 is TGTGCCAGCAGCCCCGAGGGACTAATCTTCTCCGGGGAGCTGTTTTTT. Its translation is CASSPEGLIFSGELFF.

This chain joins TRBV20-1 and TRBJ1-5; D not resolved. Per germline, CDR1 DFQATT and CDR2 SNEGSKA (reference sequence). V lost 5 bases to trimming and J lost 0 bases, with 11 bases between them. The CDR3 consists of 14 residues. This CDR3 is CSAWPGSSNQPQHF. For the CDR3, the DNA is TGCAGTGCTTGGCCGGGTTCTAGCAATCAGCCCCAGCATTTT.

The table lists this clonotype with many counts. The V and J genes are TRBV5-1 and TRBJ2-1, with a tentative D call TRBD1 (5 bases). The V end was cut by 0 bases, the J end by 3 bases, with 7 bases between. Germline V lookup: CDR1 SGHRS, CDR2 YFSETQ. CDR3 size: 14 residues. The CDR3: CASSLGQHYNEQFF. In DNA, the CDR3 is TGCGCCAGCAGCTTGGGACAGCACTACAATGAGCAGTTCTTC.

The J gene is TRBJ2-1, the V gene TRBV7-9; TRBD2 aligns across 12 bases. The V and J ends lost 5 bases and 10 bases, in that order; junction bases with no gene match: 9. Germline CDR1 is SEHNR and CDR2 is FQNEAQ (reference sequence). The CDR3 length is 15 residues. This chain's CDR3 is CASSPSGLAGWEQFF. The CDR3, as DNA: TGTGCCAGCAGCCCTAGTGGACTAGCGGGATGGGAGCAGTTCTTC.

This clonotype has only a few counts. The chain links TRBV18 to TRBJ2-3; D is ambiguous. Trimming shortened V by 2 bases and J by 0 bases, and 12 bases separated the two germline ends. CDR1 and CDR2 (germline): KGHSH, LQKENI. CDR3 length: 16 residues. The CDR3, as DNA: TGTGCCAGCTCACCATCCTCTAGACGAAGCACAGATACGCAGTATTTT. Translation: CASSPSSRRSTDTQYF.

The chain carries TRBV4-2 and TRBJ1-5, with a tentative D call TRBD1 (5 bases). Germline V CDR1 and CDR2: LGHNA, YNFKEQ. With 0 bases removed from V and 4 bases from J, the gap between germline ends came to 16 bases. The CDR3 is made up of 17 amino acids. Here the CDR3 DNA reads TGTGCCAGCAGCCAAGATGTTATGGGGGGGAGGAATCAGCCCCAGCATTTT. It yields the protein CASSQDVMGGRNQPQHF.

This clonotype was recorded many times. The rearrangement links TRBV6-1 to TRBJ2-1; 8 bases are a match to TRBD2. The germline V gene has CDR1 MNHNS and CDR2 SASEGT. V dropped 7 bases and J dropped 0; count of bases not matched to a gene: 8. The CDR3 loop spans 16 amino acids. CDR3 coding DNA: TGTGCCAGCACGCCTTCGGGGGGGAGCTCCTACAATGAGCAGTTCTTC. It yields the protein CASTPSGGSSYNEQFF.

This clonotype was counted many times. The chain couples TRBV2 to TRBJ1-2; D gene unclear. The CDR3 covers 15 residues. V lost 3 bases, J lost 2 bases, and 13 bases lay in between. Germline V gene sequence: CDR1 SNHLY, CDR2 FYNNEI. The CDR3 reads CASSDLDGENYGYTF. The CDR3 nucleotides are TGTGCCAGCAGTGACCTCGACGGAGAAAACTATGGCTACACCTTC.

In the case of this clonotype: Germline is not matched at one junction end, which may reflect a read error. J is TRBJ2-1 and V is TRBV5-1; 9 positions agree with TRBD2. Germline V lookup: CDR1 SGHRS, CDR2 YFSETQ. This CDR3 contains 16 residues. CDR3 sequence (DNA): TGCGCCAGCCTCAGCGTAGCGGGAGTGTCCTACAATGGGCAGTTCTTC. Translated: CASLSVAGVSYNGQFF.

The rearrangement links TRBV7-3 to TRBJ2-3, with 8 bases fitting TRBD1. The CDR3 runs 15 residues. The trim removed 5 bases at V and 5 bases at J, leaving 9 bases unmatched. Germline CDR1 reads SGHTA; CDR2 reads FQGTGA. CDR3 amino acids: CASSTGQGVGDTQYF. In nucleotides, the CDR3 is TGTGCCAGCAGCACCGGACAGGGCGTGGGAGATACGCAGTATTTT. The full variable domain, rest sourced from reference TRBV7-3 and TRBJ2-3, is GAGVSQTPSNKVTEKGKYVELRCDPISGHTALYWYRQSLGQGPEFLIYFQGTGAADDSGLPNDRFFAVRPEGSVSTLKIQRTERGDSAVYLCASSTGQGVGDTQYFGPGTRLTVL.

In its sample, this clonotype was seen many times. The genes are TRBV6-1 and TRBJ1-1; possibly TRBD1 for D (5 bases). V was pared by 2 bases and J by 3 bases, with 7 bases between. This CDR3 comprises 13 residues. In germline, CDR1 is MNHNS, CDR2 SASEGT. CDR3 protein: CASSEQGYTEAFF. The CDR3 bases are TGTGCCAGCAGTGAACAGGGTTACACTGAAGCTTTCTTT.

This clonotype was seen ten or more times. The rearrangement joins TRBV27 to TRBJ1-2; D remains ambiguous. The CDR3 length is 13 residues. The V end lost 5 bases, the J end lost 2 bases, and 9 bases lay between the germline ends. The germline V gene has CDR1 MNHEY and CDR2 SMNVEV (reference sequence). The CDR3, as DNA: TGTGCCAGCAGTCCCCGGGAAAACTATGGCTACACCTTC. It is translated as CASSPRENYGYTF.

Many counts were recorded for this clonotype. The gene calls are TRBV20-1 and TRBJ2-7; the match to TRBD1 covers 8 bases. Trimming removed 0 bases from V and 0 bases from J; junction bases left unmatched: 4. The CDR3 length is 15 residues. Germline assignment: CDR1 DFQATT and CDR2 SNEGSKA (reference sequence). The CDR3 coding sequence is TGCAGTGCTAGAGATTCCGGGACAGGCTCCTACGAGCAGTACTTC. This translates into CSARDSGTGSYEQYF.